This record covers a single T cell receptor beta chain. The antigen is unknown. This entry belongs to a study of cytomegalovirus exposure and HLA in healthy donors. Regarding the study as a whole: Fewer N-insertions (relative to the approximately 700-donor mean) were reportedly seen in an Asian-associated ancestry cluster in a later analysis. Earlier results showed most TCR beta V segments being productive about 87% or about 30% of the time. Researchers reported from a later analysis that most CMV-associated TCR beta chains appeared HLA-restricted. Accurate predictions that matched the HLA-A and HLA-B alleles of most subjects were reportedly made from TCR beta sequences.

The PCR made use of 60 Vbeta and 13 Jbeta primers. Clones were read by immunoSEQ multiplex PCR, and TCRdb kept only the in-frame ones, dropping some. The sample consists of 110,000 to 150,000 clones, roughly 10% of them appearing once. Trimming stripped 1 base from V and 1 base from J, with 7 bases between. Germline CDR1 reads SGHTA; CDR2 reads FQGNSA. There are 14 residues in the CDR3. This receptor was taken from a man aged 45-65 years in good health and CMV-seronegative. The chain uses TRBV7-2 and TRBJ1-1, with D uncertain. Sequencing used PBMCs. The CDR3 nucleotides read TGTGCCAGCAGCTTAGTTACACAGAACACTGAAGCTTTCTTT. This encodes CASSLVTQNTEAFF.